Shown below are 26 T cell receptor beta chains from a single sample sequenced in a study of control samples from healthy donors and cancer patients. Profiling relied on immunoSEQ multiplex PCR, and the TCRdb table lists in-frame clones only, not all of them. Among roughly 190,000 clones, about 91% were seen once, and the ten largest hold about 1.7%. Sequencing input: blood. These receptors all stem from a man aged 30 to 39 in good health.

The chain has TRBV5-1 and TRBJ2-1; TRBD1 is a possible D gene (6 bases). The CDR3 has 14 residues. Germline V gene lookup returns CDR1 SGHRS and CDR2 YFSETQ. V was cut by 3 bases and J by 6 bases, with 13 bases left in between. The chain's CDR3 is CASSSHLQGNEQFF. CDR3 nucleotide sequence: TGCGCCAGCAGCTCTCATTTACAGGGCAATGAGCAGTTCTTC.

The DNA of the CDR3 is TGTGCCAGCAGCATCGGACCCCTGGGACTAGCGGGGGGGTACTCCTACAATGAGCAGTTCTTC. This encodes CASSIGPLGLAGGYSYNEQFF. The chain employs TRBV21-1 and TRBJ2-1; no check of the table's D call, TRBD2, against the DNA was made. TRBV21-1 represents a pseudogene. The CDR3 runs to 21 residues.

The V gene is TRBV30, the J gene TRBJ2-3; maybe TRBD2 (5 bases). V lost 3 bases to trimming and J lost 3 bases, with 7 bases between them. This CDR3 has 12 residues. Per the germline V gene, CDR1 is GTSNPN and CDR2 is SVGIG (reference sequence). For the CDR3, the DNA is TGTGCCTGGAGCCGGGGAACAGATACGCAGTATTTT. This codes for CAWSRGTDTQYF.

This rearrangement joins TRBV7-8 to TRBJ1-4; weak D call: TRBD1 (6 bases). V was cut by 2 bases and J by 8 bases, with 12 bases left in between. The CDR3 spans 14 residues. Germline CDR1 is SGHVS and CDR2 is FQNEAQ. CDR3 sequence reads: CASSLLQGREKLFF. The CDR3 bases are TGTGCCAGCAGCTTACTTCAGGGGCGGGAAAAACTGTTTTTT.

The chain joins TRBV6-5 to TRBJ2-3, with 7 bases lining up with TRBD2. Germline V CDR1 and CDR2: MNHEY, SVGAGI. The V gene end was trimmed by 8 bases and the J gene end by 3 bases; junction bases not matched to a gene: 11. The CDR3 extends over 15 amino acids. CDR3 amino acids: CASSPTVGGTDTQYF. CDR3 coding DNA: TGTGCCAGCTCCCCGACGGTGGGGGGGACAGATACGCAGTATTTT.

The chain uses TRBV5-1 and TRBJ2-2; TRBD1 matches at 8 bases. This CDR3 is built from 14 residues. Trimming at V came to 2 bases and at J to 7 bases, leaving 4 bases not matched to a gene. Germline V gene sequence: CDR1 SGHRS, CDR2 YFSETQ. DNA of the CDR3: TGCGCCAGCAGCTTAACTACAGGGGGCGGGGAGCTGTTTTTT. Translation: CASSLTTGGGELFF.

The genes are TRBV7-9 and TRBJ1-4; 12 bases are shared with TRBD1. The germline V gene encodes CDR1 SEHNR and CDR2 FQNEAQ (reference sequence). V lost 5 bases and J lost 7; bases outside the gene matches: 5. The CDR3 is 15 amino acids. CDR3 nucleotide sequence: TGTGCCAGCAGCGGGACAGGGGGCGTGAGTGAAAAACTGTTTTTT. It translates to CASSGTGGVSEKLFF.

This chain uses TRBV3-1 (or the pseudogene TRBV3-2) with TRBJ2-1; 8 nucleotides agree with TRBD2. In germline, CDR1 is LGHDT, CDR2 YNNKEL (reference sequence). The CDR3 spans 14 residues. V was pared by 4 bases and J by 2 bases, with 1 base of the junction left unmatched. The DNA for the CDR3 is TGTGCCAGCAGCCTCGGGGGGGCCTACAATGAGCAGTTCTTC. Amino acid sequence: CASSLGGAYNEQFF.

The chain has TRBV7-2 and TRBJ2-1; 10 bases map to TRBD2. CDR3 length: 18 residues. Unmatched junction bases numbered 10, after V lost 0 bases and J lost 5 bases. From germline, CDR1 is SGHTA and CDR2 FQGNSA. The CDR3 sequence is CASSLAASSGGQDNEQFF. DNA of the CDR3: TGTGCCAGCAGCTTAGCGGCGTCTAGCGGGGGCCAAGACAATGAGCAGTTCTTC.

The chain carries TRBV6-5 and TRBJ1-1; D uncertain. This CDR3 has 13 amino acids. Germline V gene sequence: CDR1 MNHEY, CDR2 SVGAGI. With 5 bases removed from V and 5 bases from J, the gap between germline ends came to 12 bases. CDR3 bases: TGTGCCAGCAGTACCTCCGGGTGGACTGAAGCTTTCTTT. Translated: CASSTSGWTEAFF.

This chain joins TRBV6-1 and TRBJ1-1; D is possibly TRBD1 (5 bases). The CDR3 length is 13 residues. The V end lost 3 bases, the J end lost 1 base, and 6 bases lay between the germline ends. Germline CDR1 reads MNHNS; CDR2 reads SASEGT. The CDR3 spells CASSEGGNTEAFF. In DNA form, the CDR3 reads TGTGCCAGCAGTGAGGGGGGGAACACTGAAGCTTTCTTT.

In its sample, this clone was seen a few times. The chain is built from TRBV30 and TRBJ1-1, with unresolved D. The CDR3 runs 13 residues. V lost 3 bases and J lost 0, with 8 bases in between. Germline CDR1 reads GTSNPN; CDR2 reads SVGIG (reference sequence). CDR3 DNA: TGTGCCTGGAGGGTGGAAATGAACACTGAAGCTTTCTTT. Encoded protein: CAWRVEMNTEAFF.

This rearrangement joins TRBV7-2 to TRBJ1-1; D is ambiguous. The CDR3 has 14 residues. V shed 0 bases and J shed 1 base, with 6 bases lying between them. Germline V gene sequence: CDR1 SGHTA, CDR2 FQGNSA. CDR3 amino acids: CASSLAYQNTEAFF. In DNA form, the CDR3 reads TGTGCCAGCAGCTTAGCTTATCAGAACACTGAAGCTTTCTTT.

This clone was seen just once. V gene TRBV3-1 (or the pseudogene TRBV3-2) combines with J gene TRBJ2-3, with D unresolved. CDR1 and CDR2 from the germline V gene are LGHDT and YNNKEL (reference sequence). Trimming took 0 bases from V and 2 from J, leaving 9 bases between them. CDR3 size: 15 residues. CDR3 DNA sequence: TGTGCCAGCAGCCAAGACCCCCAACACACAGATACGCAGTATTTT. Amino acids: CASSQDPQHTDTQYF.

The V and J genes are TRBV3-1 (or the pseudogene TRBV3-2) and TRBJ2-1; D unclear. The CDR3 loop spans 13 amino acids. With 5 bases removed from V and 2 bases from J, the gap between germline ends came to 7 bases. Germline values: CDR1 LGHDT, CDR2 YNNKEL (reference sequence). CDR3 residues: CASSIAAYNEQFF. DNA for the CDR3: TGTGCCAGCAGCATCGCGGCCTACAATGAGCAGTTCTTC.

The chain links TRBV2 to TRBJ2-7; 11 bases fit TRBD2. V gave up 5 bases and J gave up 3 bases; unmatched junction bases: 9. Germline CDR1 reads SNHLY; CDR2 reads FYNNEI. This CDR3 contains 16 residues. Here the CDR3 reads CASSSVLAGALYEQYF. The CDR3 coding sequence is TGTGCCAGCAGTTCAGTACTAGCGGGGGCCCTCTACGAGCAGTACTTC.

Here the CDR3 DNA reads TGTGCCAGTCGGCTTCCGGGGGTCAGTCAGCCCCAGCATTTT. It translates to CASRLPGVSQPQHF. J is TRBJ1-5 and V is TRBV19, with D perhaps matching TRBD1 (5 bases). From germline, CDR1 is LNHDA and CDR2 SQIVND (reference sequence). The CDR3 length is 14 residues. Trimming removed 8 bases at V and 6 bases at J, with 17 bases between.

The V gene is TRBV30, the J gene TRBJ2-2; D not resolved. CDR3 length equals 13 residues. Trimming shortened V by 4 bases and J by 1 base, and 7 bases separated the two germline ends. CDR1 GTSNPN and CDR2 SVGIG come from the germline V gene (reference sequence). CDR3 sequence reads: CAWNLLNTGELFF. The CDR3 coding sequence is TGTGCCTGGAATCTCCTGAACACCGGGGAGCTGTTTTTT.

This clone has only one observation. The chain couples TRBV18 to TRBJ2-2; a weak D match, TRBD1 (5 bases). V was shortened by 6 bases and J by 4 bases, with 18 bases between the two germline ends. This CDR3 has 16 amino acids. Germline V gene sequence: CDR1 KGHSH, CDR2 LQKENI. CDR3 amino acids: CASSPGYRTATGELFF. The CDR3 DNA follows: TGTGCCAGCTCCCCAGGGTACCGAACAGCCACCGGGGAGCTGTTTTTT.

The V call is TRBV5-6, the J call TRBJ1-1; no clear D. The CDR3 runs 13 residues. Trimming removed 0 bases from V and 4 bases from J, with 7 bases in between. The V gene's germline CDR1 is SGHDT and CDR2 YYEEEE. The CDR3 nucleotides read TGTGCCAGCAGCTTGGACAGAGGCACTGAAGCTTTCTTT. This gives the protein CASSLDRGTEAFF.

The chain links TRBV6-5 to TRBJ2-7; 13 positions agree with TRBD2. The CDR3 is 13 amino acids. In germline, CDR1 is MNHEY, CDR2 SVGAGI. V lost 4 bases, J lost 9 bases, and 3 bases stayed unmatched. For the CDR3, the DNA is TGTGCCAGCAGTTTGACTAGCGGGGGGCGGCAGTACTTC. Translating it yields CASSLTSGGRQYF.

V usage is TRBV2 and J usage is TRBJ1-5; D is possibly TRBD1 (6 bases). With 4 bases removed from V and 5 bases from J, the gap between germline ends came to 15 bases. The CDR3 runs to 15 residues. Germline assignment: CDR1 SNHLY and CDR2 FYNNEI. In DNA, the CDR3 is TGTGCCAGCAGTGTAAAAGGGGGAGGCCATCAGCCCCAGCATTTT. Protein: CASSVKGGGHQPQHF.

The chain carries TRBV4-2 and TRBJ1-5; D gene unclear. This CDR3 has 14 residues. V was pared by 4 bases and J by 1 base, with 8 bases between. The germline gives CDR1 LGHNA, CDR2 YNFKEQ. CDR3 sequence reads: CASSPIDSNQPQHF. In DNA form, the CDR3 reads TGTGCCAGCAGCCCTATCGACAGCAATCAGCCCCAGCATTTT.

The chain has TRBV27 and TRBJ2-1, with 8 bases matching TRBD1. Germline CDR1 and CDR2: MNHEY and SMNVEV (reference sequence). Trimming removed 5 bases from V and 7 bases from J; junction bases left unmatched: 10. CDR3 length equals 15 residues. The CDR3 sequence: CASSILTGENNEQFF. Written as DNA, the CDR3 is TGTGCCAGCAGTATATTGACAGGGGAGAATAATGAGCAGTTCTTC.

For this clone: Other DNA variants within this sample encode the same CDR3. The chain combines TRBV10-2 with TRBJ2-7; D not resolved. CDR1 and CDR2 from the germline V gene are WSHSY and SAAADI. V was trimmed by 3 bases and J by 3 bases, leaving 3 bases between them. This CDR3 has 11 amino acids. The CDR3 loop reads CASSEGYEQYF. CDR3 nucleotides: TGCGCCAGCAGTGAAGGCTACGAGCAGTACTTC.

The V gene is TRBV6-2 or TRBV6-3, the J gene TRBJ1-2; 8 nucleotides line up with TRBD1. CDR1 and CDR2 from the germline V gene are MNHEY and SVGEGT. Trimming cost V 2 bases and J 7 bases; bases outside gene matches: 6. The CDR3 covers 14 residues. The CDR3 bases are TGTGCCAGCAGTTACCCGACAGGGGTCGGTGGCTACACCTTC. Its protein product is CASSYPTGVGGYTF.